The text below deals with one T cell receptor beta chain. Its antigen is undetermined. The record originates from a study of T cell responses to AZD1222 COVID-19 vaccine. General observations from the study: Clonal diversity was possibly underestimated; the donors were predominantly white British and more often female. Spike-specific TCRs gained breadth and depth after people received two AZD1222 doses.

The table came from immunoSEQ multiplex PCR; TCRdb's copy has only in-frame clones and leaves some out. The sample has about 130,000 clones, about 90% seen once. Germline CDR1 reads SGDLS; CDR2 reads YYNGEE. The CDR3 length is 14 residues. The V end was cut by 4 bases, the J end by 2 bases, with 13 bases between. The source material was peripheral blood, sampled on day 0 of AZD1222 vaccination. The chain couples TRBV9 to TRBJ2-7; weak D call: TRBD2 (5 bases). The sequence was collected from an adult in good health. The CDR3 loop reads CASSPRAAPYEQYF. DNA of the CDR3: TGTGCCAGCAGCCCACGAGCGGCGCCCTACGAGCAGTACTTC.